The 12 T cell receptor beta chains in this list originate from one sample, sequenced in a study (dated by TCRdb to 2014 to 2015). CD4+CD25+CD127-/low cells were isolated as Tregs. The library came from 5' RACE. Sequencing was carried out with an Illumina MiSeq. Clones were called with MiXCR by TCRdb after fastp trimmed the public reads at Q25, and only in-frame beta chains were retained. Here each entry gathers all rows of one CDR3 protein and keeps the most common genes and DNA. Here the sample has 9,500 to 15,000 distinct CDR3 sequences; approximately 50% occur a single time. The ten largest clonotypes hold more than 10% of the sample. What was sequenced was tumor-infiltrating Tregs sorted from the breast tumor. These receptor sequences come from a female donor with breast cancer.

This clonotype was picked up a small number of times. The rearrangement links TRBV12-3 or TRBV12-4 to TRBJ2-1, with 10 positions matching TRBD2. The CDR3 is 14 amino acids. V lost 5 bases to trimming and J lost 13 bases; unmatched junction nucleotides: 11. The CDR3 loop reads CASSPTSGIGGQFF. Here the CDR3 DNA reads TGTGCCAGCAGTCCCACTAGCGGGATAGGCGGTCAGTTCTTC.

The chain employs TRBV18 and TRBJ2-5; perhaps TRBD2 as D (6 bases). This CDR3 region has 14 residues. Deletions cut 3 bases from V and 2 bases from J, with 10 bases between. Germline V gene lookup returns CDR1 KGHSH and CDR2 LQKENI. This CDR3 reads CASSPPGLQETQYF. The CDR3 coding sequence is TGTGCCAGCTCACCCCCGGGACTGCAAGAGACCCAGTACTTC. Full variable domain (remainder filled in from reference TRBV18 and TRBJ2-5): NAGVMQNPRHLVRRRGQEARLRCSPMKGHSHVYWYRQLPEEGLKFMVYLQKENIIDESGMPKERFSAEFPKEGPSILRIQQVVRGDSAAYFCASSPPGLQETQYFGPGTRLLVL.

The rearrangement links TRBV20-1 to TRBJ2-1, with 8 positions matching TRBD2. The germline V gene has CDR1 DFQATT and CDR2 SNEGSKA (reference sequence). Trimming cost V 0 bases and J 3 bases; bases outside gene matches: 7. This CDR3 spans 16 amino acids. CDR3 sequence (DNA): TGCAGTGCTAGAGATCTGGCGGGAGGATTCTACAATGAGCAGTTCTTC. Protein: CSARDLAGGFYNEQFF.

CDR3 sequence reads: CASSSGPRTDTQYF. For the CDR3, the DNA is TGTGCCAGCAGCTCAGGGCCTCGCACAGATACGCAGTATTTT. This sequence joins TRBV9 and TRBJ2-3, with D perhaps TRBD1 (5 bases). From germline, CDR1 is SGDLS and CDR2 YYNGEE. The V and J ends lost 4 bases and 1 base respectively, with 10 bases between them. The CDR3 consists of 14 residues.

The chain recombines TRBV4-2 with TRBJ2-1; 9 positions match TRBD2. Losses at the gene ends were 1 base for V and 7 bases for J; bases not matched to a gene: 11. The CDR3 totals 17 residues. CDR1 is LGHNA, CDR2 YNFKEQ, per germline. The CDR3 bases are TGTGCCAGCAGCCAAGTTCCCAGCGGGAGGATTAAAAATGAGCAGTTCTTC. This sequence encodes CASSQVPSGRIKNEQFF.

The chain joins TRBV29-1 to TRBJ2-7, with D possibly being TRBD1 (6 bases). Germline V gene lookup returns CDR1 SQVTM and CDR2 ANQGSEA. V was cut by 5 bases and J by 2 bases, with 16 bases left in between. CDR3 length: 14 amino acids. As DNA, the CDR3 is TGCAGCGTTAACAAGTCAGGGGAGCCCTACGAGCAGTACTTC. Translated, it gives CSVNKSGEPYEQYF.

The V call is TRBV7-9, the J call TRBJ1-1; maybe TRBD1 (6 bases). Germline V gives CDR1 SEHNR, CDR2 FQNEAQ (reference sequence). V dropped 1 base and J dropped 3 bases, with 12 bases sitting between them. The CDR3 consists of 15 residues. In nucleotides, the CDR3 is TGTGCCAGCAGCTTAGTGGGGGCTCGGGACACTGAAGCTTTCTTT. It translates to CASSLVGARDTEAFF.

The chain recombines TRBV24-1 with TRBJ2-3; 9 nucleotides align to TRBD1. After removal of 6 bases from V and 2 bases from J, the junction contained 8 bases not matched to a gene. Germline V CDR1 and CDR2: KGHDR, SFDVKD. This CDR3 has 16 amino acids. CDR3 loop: CATSRTGGHFTDTQYF. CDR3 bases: TGTGCCACCAGTCGAACAGGGGGCCACTTCACAGATACGCAGTATTTT.

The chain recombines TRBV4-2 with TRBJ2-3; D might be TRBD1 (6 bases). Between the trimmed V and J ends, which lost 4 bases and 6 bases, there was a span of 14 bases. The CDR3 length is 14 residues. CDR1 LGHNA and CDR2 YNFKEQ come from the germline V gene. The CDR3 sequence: CASSRERTGDTQYF. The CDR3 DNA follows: TGTGCCAGCAGCCGAGAGCGAACAGGGGATACGCAGTATTTT.

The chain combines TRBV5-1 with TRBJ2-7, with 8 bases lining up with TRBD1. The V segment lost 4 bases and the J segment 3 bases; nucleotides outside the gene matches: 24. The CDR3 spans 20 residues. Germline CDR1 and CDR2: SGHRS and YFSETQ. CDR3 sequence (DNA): TGCGCCAGCAGCCCCCAGCAATGGACAGGGTCAGTATTCGTTCACTACGAGCAGTACTTC. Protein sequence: CASSPQQWTGSVFVHYEQYF.

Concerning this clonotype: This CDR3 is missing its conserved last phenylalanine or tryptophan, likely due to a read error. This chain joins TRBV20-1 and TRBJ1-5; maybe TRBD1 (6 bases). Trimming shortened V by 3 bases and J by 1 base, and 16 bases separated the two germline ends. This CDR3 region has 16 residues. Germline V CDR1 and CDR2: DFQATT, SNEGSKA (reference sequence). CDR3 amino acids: CSARELQGWSNQPQHS. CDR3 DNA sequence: TGCAGTGCTAGGGAGTTACAGGGTTGGAGCAATCAGCCCCAGCATTCT.

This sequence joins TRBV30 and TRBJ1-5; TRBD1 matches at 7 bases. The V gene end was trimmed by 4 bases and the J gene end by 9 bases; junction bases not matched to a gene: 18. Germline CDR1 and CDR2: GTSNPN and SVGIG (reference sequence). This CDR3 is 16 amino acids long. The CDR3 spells CAWIPWTGFTSRPQHF. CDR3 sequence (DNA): TGTGCCTGGATTCCCTGGACAGGATTCACCTCCCGGCCCCAGCATTTT.